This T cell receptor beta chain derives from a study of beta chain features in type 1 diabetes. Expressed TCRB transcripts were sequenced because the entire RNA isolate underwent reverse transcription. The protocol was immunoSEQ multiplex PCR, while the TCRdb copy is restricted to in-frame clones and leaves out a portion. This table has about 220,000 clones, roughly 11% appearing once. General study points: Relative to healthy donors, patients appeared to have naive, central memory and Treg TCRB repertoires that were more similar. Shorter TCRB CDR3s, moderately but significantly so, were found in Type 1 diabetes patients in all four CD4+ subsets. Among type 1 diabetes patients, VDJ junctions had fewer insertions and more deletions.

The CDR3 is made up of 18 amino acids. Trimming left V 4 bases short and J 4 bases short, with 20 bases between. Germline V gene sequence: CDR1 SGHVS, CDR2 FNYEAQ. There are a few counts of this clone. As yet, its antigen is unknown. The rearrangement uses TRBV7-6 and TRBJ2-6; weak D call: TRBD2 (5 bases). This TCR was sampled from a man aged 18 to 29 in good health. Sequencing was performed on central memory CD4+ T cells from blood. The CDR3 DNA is TGTGCCAGCAGCTCGGGAAGGACTCCGAGGTCCGGGGCCAACGTCCTGACTTTC. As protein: CASSSGRTPRSGANVLTF.